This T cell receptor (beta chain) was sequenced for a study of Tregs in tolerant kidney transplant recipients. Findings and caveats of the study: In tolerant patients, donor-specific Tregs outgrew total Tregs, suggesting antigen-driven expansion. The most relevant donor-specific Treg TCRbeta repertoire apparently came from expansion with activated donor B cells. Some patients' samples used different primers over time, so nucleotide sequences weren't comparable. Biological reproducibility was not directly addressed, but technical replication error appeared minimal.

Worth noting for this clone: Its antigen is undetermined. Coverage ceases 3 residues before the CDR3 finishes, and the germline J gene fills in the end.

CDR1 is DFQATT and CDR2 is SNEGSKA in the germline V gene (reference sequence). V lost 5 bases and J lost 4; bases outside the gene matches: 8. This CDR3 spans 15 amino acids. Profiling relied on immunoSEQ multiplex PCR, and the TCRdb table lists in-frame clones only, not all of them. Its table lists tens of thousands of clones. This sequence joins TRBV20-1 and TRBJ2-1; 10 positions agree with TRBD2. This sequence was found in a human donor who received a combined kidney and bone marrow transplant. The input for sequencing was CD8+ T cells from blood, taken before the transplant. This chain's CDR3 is CSASKRGGLYNEQFF. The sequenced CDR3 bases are TGCAGTGCTTCTAAGCGGGGGGGATTGTACAATGAG.